The present T cell receptor beta chain was sequenced within a study of OX40 agonist ivuxolimab in advanced cancers. Study-level findings and limits: Both CD4+ and CD8+ T cell populations in blood had undergone clonal expansion by week 6 at 0.1 to 3.0 mg/kg. Compared with others, partial responders at 0.1-3.0 mg/kg displayed clonal expansion among the lowest.

With regard to this clone: Its matching antigen is unknown.

Libraries were prepared by immunoSEQ multiplex PCR; TCRdb keeps only in-frame clonotypes and omits some of them. The sample lists approximately 70,000 clones, around nine tenths occurring once. Germline CDR1 is KGHSH and CDR2 is LQKENI. The CDR3 is 13 amino acids. Trimming removed 3 bases from V and 3 bases from J, with 6 bases in between. Here the sequenced sample was CD4+ or CD8+ T cells sorted from blood, taken in a trial of the OX40 agonist ivuxolimab. This chain connects TRBV18 to TRBJ1-3; D uncertain. The sequence was obtained from an adult with an advanced solid tumor such as melanoma, head and neck, liver or kidney cancer. The CDR3 protein is CASSPDIGNTIYF. CDR3 sequence (DNA): TGTGCCAGCTCACCGGATATTGGAAACACCATATATTTT.